The 26 T cell receptor beta chains below all came from one sample that was sequenced in a study of blood T cells in healthy people across ages. Alongside a J-beta primer mix, a sample-barcoded 5' primer served in a second PCR lasting about 7 to 11 cycles. TCRdb itself ran the 5' RACE reads through MiXCR, one entry per CDR3 protein. The data hold about 630,000 distinct CDR3 sequences, with around 20% observed a single time. The specimen sequenced was blood. The receptors here all came from a man between 70 and 80 years old in good health.

The J gene is TRBJ2-5, the V gene TRBV5-1; 10 nucleotides match TRBD1. The CDR3 has 16 residues. Trimming at V came to 4 bases and at J to 5 bases, leaving 11 bases not matched to a gene. Germline CDR1 and CDR2: SGHRS and YFSETQ. The CDR3 DNA reads TGCGCCAGCAGCCAACCCGGGACAGGGGTTCAGGAGACCCAGTACTTC. Translated: CASSQPGTGVQETQYF.

In regard to this clonotype: The junction shows a germline mismatch at one end, possibly a read error. V is TRBV30 and J is TRBJ2-1; 7 bases are a match to TRBD2. The CDR3 runs to 13 residues. The germline CDR1 and CDR2 sequences are GTSNPN and SVGIG (reference sequence). This chain's CDR3 is CAFLADTYNERFF. CDR3 bases: TGTGCCTTTCTAGCGGATACTTACAATGAGCGGTTCTTC.

This clonotype was recorded at least ten times. This chain links TRBV11-2 with TRBJ2-7, with D perhaps matching TRBD1 (6 bases). This CDR3 has 14 residues. CDR1 SGHAT and CDR2 FQNNGV come from the germline V gene. V lost 1 base and J lost 4, with 11 bases in between. Here the CDR3 reads CASSLGTQGYEQYF. CDR3 DNA: TGTGCCAGCAGCTTAGGCACACAGGGTTACGAGCAGTACTTC.

In its sample, this clonotype was seen a few times. An end of the junction does not agree with germline; a read error may underlie this. This sequence joins TRBV20-1 and TRBJ2-1; maybe TRBD1 (8 bases). Germline V CDR1 and CDR2: DFQATT, SNEGSKA (reference sequence). The CDR3 is 16 amino acids. DNA of the CDR3: TGCATTGCTAAATCACAGGGGGGGGGCTCCTACAATGAGCAGTTCTTC. It codes for CIAKSQGGGSYNEQFF.

Many counts were recorded for this clonotype. J is TRBJ2-3 and V is TRBV12-3 or TRBV12-4, with TRBD2 matching over 9 bases. The CDR3 contains 15 residues. V lost 5 bases and J lost 2; bases outside the gene matches: 5. CDR3 in DNA: TGTGCCAGCAGTGAACTAGCGGGTTACACAGATACGCAGTATTTT. Translating gives CASSELAGYTDTQYF.

V usage is TRBV12-3 or TRBV12-4 and J usage is TRBJ2-5, with a weak D call TRBD2 (6 bases). The tail of the sequence fits TRBJ2-7 better, so the J call may be wrong. CDR3 length: 14 residues. The CDR3 nucleotides are TGTGTCAGCAGTTTAGTAGCGGTAACCTACGAGCAGTACGTC. Translation gives CVSSLVAVTYEQYV.

This clonotype occurred a few times. V gene TRBV19 combines with J gene TRBJ2-1; the match to TRBD2 covers 10 bases. The CDR3 is made up of 16 amino acids. Germline CDR1 is LNHDA and CDR2 is SQIVND (reference sequence). The V and J ends lost 9 bases and 6 bases, in that order; junction bases with no gene match: 14. In nucleotides, the CDR3 is TGTGCCAGACAGATACTCCGGACTAGCGGACGCAATGAGCAGTTCTTC. It is translated as CARQILRTSGRNEQFF.

This rearrangement joins TRBV3-1 to TRBJ1-5, with unresolved D. In germline, CDR1 is LGHDT, CDR2 YNNKEL (reference sequence). Trimming left V 2 bases short and J 9 bases short, with 11 bases between. The CDR3 has 13 residues. CDR3 protein: CASSQNVQLPQHF. DNA of the CDR3: TGTGCCAGCAGCCAAAACGTCCAATTGCCCCAGCATTTT.

This clonotype was observed at least ten times. The CDR3 bases are TGTGCCAGCAGTTTAATCGGGAACACTGAAGCTTTCTTT. Its protein product is CASSLIGNTEAFF. The rearrangement links TRBV12-3 or TRBV12-4 to TRBJ1-1; no clear D. Trimming left V 2 bases short and J 1 base short, with 5 bases between. CDR3 length: 13 amino acids.

This clonotype has a handful of counts. This chain uses TRBV28 with TRBJ2-4, with 7 bases aligning to TRBD1. Per germline, CDR1 MDHEN and CDR2 SYDVKM. This CDR3 comprises 15 residues. The V gene end was trimmed by 4 bases and the J gene end by 6 bases; junction bases not matched to a gene: 9. The DNA for the CDR3 is TGTGCCAGCAGTTCGGGACAGTTCAGAGGAAACATTCAGTACTTC. Translating gives CASSSGQFRGNIQYF. Together with reference TRBV28 and TRBJ2-4, the CDR3 gives the full variable domain: DVKVTQSSRYLVKRTGEKVFLECVQDMDHENMFWYRQDPGLGLRLIYFSYDVKMKEKGDIPEGYSVSREKKERFSLILESASTNQTSMYLCASSSGQFRGNIQYFGAGTRLSVL.

This clonotype occurred a few times. V is TRBV5-1 and J is TRBJ1-1, with D uncertain. The CDR3 sequence is 13 residues long. V was pared by 4 bases and J by 3 bases, with 10 bases between. The V gene's germline CDR1 is SGHRS and CDR2 YFSETQ. CDR3 amino acids: CASSHRLDTEAFF. The CDR3 nucleotides are TGCGCCAGCAGCCACCGCCTGGACACTGAAGCTTTCTTT.

There are many counts of this clonotype. The rearrangement links TRBV7-2 to TRBJ1-4; D not certain. The CDR3 runs 15 residues. The V end lost 1 base, the J end lost 0 bases, and 6 bases lay between the germline ends. Germline assignment: CDR1 SGHTA and CDR2 FQGNSA. The DNA for the CDR3 is TGTGCCAGCAGCTTAGACAGAACAACTAATGAAAAACTGTTTTTT. Its translation is CASSLDRTTNEKLFF.

J is TRBJ1-5 and V is TRBV20-1; the D gene is possibly TRBD1 (6 bases). The CDR3 contains 13 residues. Trimming cost V 6 bases and J 3 bases, with 12 bases left between them. CDR1 is DFQATT and CDR2 is SNEGSKA in the germline V gene (reference sequence). Written as DNA, the CDR3 is TGCAGTGCCTATGGGGGGCCCAATCAGCCCCAGCATTTT. Translating it yields CSAYGGPNQPQHF.

This clonotype was seen only a few times. V and J are TRBV27 and TRBJ2-4, with TRBD2 matching 11 bases. The length of the CDR3 is 16 residues. The germline V gene encodes CDR1 MNHEY and CDR2 SMNVEV (reference sequence). V trimming: 6 bases; J trimming: 0 bases; junction bases outside the gene matches: 4. The CDR3 DNA sequence: TGTGCCAGCAGCTTGACTAGCGGGATAGCCAAAAACATTCAGTACTTC. Protein: CASSLTSGIAKNIQYF.

This clonotype turned up a few times. The chain carries TRBV14 and TRBJ2-7; D is possibly TRBD2 (5 bases). Germline assignment: CDR1 SGHDN and CDR2 FVKESK. Between the trimmed V and J ends, which lost 4 bases and 3 bases, there was a span of 19 bases. CDR3 length: 16 residues. The DNA for the CDR3 is TGTGCCAGCAGCCTTTCCCACCCCCCGAGGGACTACGAGCAGTACTTC. This translates into CASSLSHPPRDYEQYF.

This clonotype occurred a few times. The gene calls are TRBV9 and TRBJ2-3; TRBD2 aligns across 9 bases. The CDR3 contains 15 residues. The J segment lost 2 bases and the V segment lost 3 bases, leaving 4 bases of the junction unmatched. Germline CDR1 SGDLS, CDR2 YYNGEE. The chain's CDR3 is CASSGLAGDTDTQYF. In DNA form, the CDR3 reads TGTGCCAGCAGCGGCTTAGCGGGAGACACAGATACGCAGTATTTT. Combining the CDR3 with reference TRBV9 and TRBJ2-3 gives the whole variable domain DSGVTQTPKHLITATGQRVTLRCSPRSGDLSVYWYQQSLDQGLQFLIQYYNGEERAKGNILERFSAQQFPDLHSELNLSSLELGDSALYFCASSGLAGDTDTQYFGPGTRLTVL.

This clonotype was detected a few times. The chain links TRBV5-1 to TRBJ2-5; 11 bases fit TRBD1. The DNA matches TRBJ2-7 better at its end, which makes the J call doubtful. Germline loops: CDR1 SGHRS, CDR2 YFSETQ. The CDR3 covers 15 residues. For the CDR3, the DNA is TGCGCCAGCAGCCCTCGGACAGGGGGCGTTTCCGAGCAGTACTTC. It specifies CASSPRTGGVSEQYF.

In its sample, this clonotype was seen many times. The rearrangement joins TRBV30 to TRBJ1-1; 9 positions match TRBD1. CDR1 and CDR2 (germline): GTSNPN, SVGIG (reference sequence). The junction had 2 bases not matched to a gene; V was cut back by 5 bases and J by 4 bases. CDR3 length: 12 amino acids. Written as DNA, the CDR3 is TGTGCCTGGGGGACAGGGAGCACTGAAGCTTTCTTT. Translation gives CAWGTGSTEAFF.

V and J are TRBV20-1 and TRBJ1-2, with TRBD1 matching 10 bases. Germline V gene data show CDR1 as DFQATT and CDR2 as SNEGSKA (reference sequence). The trim removed 6 bases at V and 6 bases at J, leaving 7 bases unmatched. The CDR3 runs to 13 residues. CDR3 coding DNA: TGCAGTGCAAGGACAGGGGGGCAAAATGGCTACACCTTC. The encoded protein is CSARTGGQNGYTF.

The V gene is TRBV3-1, the J gene TRBJ2-5, with 10 bases lining up with TRBD2. The tail of the sequence fits TRBJ2-7 better, so the J call may be wrong. Looked up from germline, CDR1 is LGHDT and CDR2 is YNNKEL (reference sequence). The CDR3 consists of 17 residues. The CDR3 sequence is CASSQDAGLAAAYEQYF. Here the CDR3 DNA reads TGTGCCAGCAGCCAAGACGCAGGACTAGCGGCCGCCTACGAGCAGTACTTC.

This clonotype has only a few counts. The CDR3 is CASRGLAGVSPYEQYF. CDR3 sequence (DNA): TGCGCCAGCAGGGGACTAGCGGGAGTAAGCCCCTACGAGCAGTACTTC. The genes are TRBV10-2 and TRBJ2-7, with TRBD2 identical over 14 bases. With V trimmed by 6 bases and J by 2 bases, 6 bases remained unmatched. Germline loops: CDR1 WSHSY, CDR2 SAAADI. This CDR3 contains 16 residues.

This clonotype was seen more than once but under ten times. The J gene is TRBJ2-7, the V gene TRBV6-2 or TRBV6-3; D possibly corresponds to TRBD2 (5 bases). CDR1 and CDR2 from the germline V gene are MNHEY and SVGEGT. The V gene lost 4 bases and the J gene lost 4 bases, with 11 bases spanning the gap. The CDR3 length is 13 residues. As DNA, the CDR3 is TGTGCCAGCAGTTCCCGGGATTTTTACGAGCAGTACTTC. It codes for CASSSRDFYEQYF.

This rearrangement joins TRBV10-3 to TRBJ1-4, with 9 bases fitting TRBD1. The CDR3 totals 16 residues. Germline V gene lookup returns CDR1 ENHRY and CDR2 SYGVKD. V shed 3 bases, J shed 2 bases, and the junction held 4 bases outside the gene matches. CDR3 protein: CAISESGQGTNEKLFF. CDR3 bases: TGTGCCATCAGTGAATCCGGACAGGGGACTAATGAAAAACTGTTTTTT.

This clonotype has just a few counts. The chain couples TRBV12-3 or TRBV12-4 to TRBJ2-3; D is perhaps TRBD2 (6 bases). CDR3 size: 19 residues. Trimming removed 5 bases at V and 2 bases at J, with 26 bases between. CDR3 sequence reads: CASSGGVSRLAGYTDTQYF. The DNA for the CDR3 is TGTGCCAGCAGTGGGGGAGTCTCCCGACTGGCGGGGTACACAGATACGCAGTATTTT.

The chain employs TRBV7-3 and TRBJ1-2; 7 bases map to TRBD1. CDR3 length: 15 amino acids. Germline assignment: CDR1 SGHTA and CDR2 FQGTGA. V shed 0 bases and J 2 bases; nucleotides not matched to a gene: 3. The CDR3 nucleotides are TGTGCCAGCAGCTTAACAGGGGGCTCGAACTATGGCTACACCTTC. Its protein product is CASSLTGGSNYGYTF. Using reference TRBV7-3 and TRBJ1-2 for the parts outside the CDR3, the full variable domain is GAGVSQTPSNKVTEKGKYVELRCDPISGHTALYWYRQSLGQGPEFLIYFQGTGAADDSGLPNDRFFAVRPEGSVSTLKIQRTERGDSAVYLCASSLTGGSNYGYTFGSGTRLTVV.

The chain is built from TRBV7-9 and TRBJ2-5; TRBD2 matches 11 bases. Germline-derived CDR1 and CDR2 are SEHNR and FQNEAQ (reference sequence). The CDR3 is made up of 14 amino acids. V lost 6 bases to trimming and J lost 11 bases; unmatched junction nucleotides: 11. This chain's CDR3 is CASSPTSGSYGQYF. For the CDR3, the DNA is TGTGCCAGCAGTCCTACTAGCGGGAGCTACGGGCAGTACTTC.